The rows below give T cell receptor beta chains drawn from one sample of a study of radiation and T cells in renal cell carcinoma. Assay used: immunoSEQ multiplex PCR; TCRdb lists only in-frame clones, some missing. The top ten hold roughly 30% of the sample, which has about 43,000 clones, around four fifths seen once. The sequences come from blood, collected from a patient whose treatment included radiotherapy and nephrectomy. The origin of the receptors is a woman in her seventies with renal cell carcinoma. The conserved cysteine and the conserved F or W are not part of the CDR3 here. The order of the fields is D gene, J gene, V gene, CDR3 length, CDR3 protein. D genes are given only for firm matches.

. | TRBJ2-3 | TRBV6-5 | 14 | ASSYSANPSTDTQY
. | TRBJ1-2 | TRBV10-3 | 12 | AISESKGHYGYT
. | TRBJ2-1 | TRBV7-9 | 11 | ASSFYGGNEQF
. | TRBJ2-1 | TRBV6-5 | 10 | ASSYYRNEQF
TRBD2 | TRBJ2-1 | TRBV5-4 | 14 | ASSGDTSGSSNEQF
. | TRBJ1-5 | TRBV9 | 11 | ASSVDGNQPQH
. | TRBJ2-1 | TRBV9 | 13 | ASSVGGSGYNEQF
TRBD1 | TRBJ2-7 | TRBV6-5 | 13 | ASSPGTGKPHEQY
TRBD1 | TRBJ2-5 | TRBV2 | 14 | ASSDPGTGGIETQY
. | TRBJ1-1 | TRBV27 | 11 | ASRPLRNTEAF
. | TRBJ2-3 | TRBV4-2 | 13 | ASSQDQGGLGTQY
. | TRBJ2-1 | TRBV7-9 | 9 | ASSEQGWQF
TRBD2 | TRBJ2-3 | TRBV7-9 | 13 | ASRGLAGSTDTQY
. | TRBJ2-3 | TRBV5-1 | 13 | ASSLEVGSADTQY
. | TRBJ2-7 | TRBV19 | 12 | ASSWAGANYEQY
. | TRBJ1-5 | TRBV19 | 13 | ASQWGAYSNQPQH
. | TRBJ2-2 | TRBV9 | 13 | ASSGYRSNTGELF
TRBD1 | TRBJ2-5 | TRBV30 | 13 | AWRDGQGIQETQY
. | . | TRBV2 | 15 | ASRGTSPTSQLYEQY
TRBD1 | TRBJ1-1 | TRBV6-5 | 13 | ASSYGRTGNTEAF
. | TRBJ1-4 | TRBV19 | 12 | ASHTAGVGEKLF
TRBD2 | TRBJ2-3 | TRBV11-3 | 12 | ASSSGLESDTQY